The T cell receptor (beta chain) under discussion was sequenced for a study of OX40 agonist ivuxolimab in advanced cancers. Sequencing used immunoSEQ multiplex PCR; TCRdb keeps in-frame clones, though not all of them. The table shows around 43,000 clones, with more than 75% occurring only once. V was cut by 0 bases and J by 4 bases, with 13 bases left in between. Germline CDR1 and CDR2: LNHDA and SQIVND (reference sequence). The CDR3 contains 16 residues. Sequenced here: CD4+ or CD8+ T cells sorted from blood, sampled in a trial of the OX40 agonist ivuxolimab. This chain links TRBV19 with TRBJ1-5; D is ambiguous. This sequence was found in an adult with an advanced solid tumor such as melanoma, head and neck, liver or kidney cancer. CDR3 amino acids: CASSIDLSAGNQPQHF. The CDR3 DNA reads TGTGCCAGTAGTATAGATCTCTCTGCGGGTAATCAGCCCCAGCATTTT. The variable domain in full, with the rest retrieved from reference TRBV19 and TRBJ1-5, is DGGITQSPKYLFRKEGQNVTLSCEQNLNHDAMYWYRQDPGQGLRLIYYSQIVNDFQKGDIAEGYSVSREKKESFPLTVTSAQKNPTAFYLCASSIDLSAGNQPQHFGDGTRLSIL.